This T cell receptor (beta chain) was obtained from a study of T cells in Graves' hyperthyroidism and ophthalmopathy. Study-level background: Peripheral blood was collected at initial diagnosis, before any treatment.

Template material for amplifying TCR beta CDR3 regions consisted of RNA transcripts. In the first-round RT-PCR of the TCR CDR3, the HTBI primer set was used. TCRdb used MiXCR to reprocess the multiplex PCR reads, holding one entry per CDR3 protein. This table holds fewer than 450,000 distinct CDR3 sequences, about 18% found once. Overall study findings and caveats: Before onset, ophthalmopathy was predicted by the model a median approximately 6.5 months earlier.

This clonotype was found many times. Its specificity is unknown. This CDR3 is built from 13 residues. V lost 2 bases to trimming and J lost 8 bases, with 12 bases between them. The chain carries TRBV12-3 or TRBV12-4 and TRBJ1-2; D not certain. The clonotype comes from a woman aged 25 to 45 with Graves' hyperthyroidism that later progressed to Graves' ophthalmopathy. The sample consisted of blood. This CDR3 is CASSLSLGMGYTF. In DNA form, the CDR3 reads TGTGCCAGCAGTTTATCACTGGGTATGGGCTACACCTTC.